The 10 T cell receptor beta chains listed next were all sequenced from one sample in a study of T cells after yellow fever vaccination. TCRdb reanalysed the 5' RACE reads using MiXCR and keeps one entry per CDR3 protein. The sample has 40,000 to 50,000 distinct CDR3 sequences, roughly 7.1% seen once. Sequenced here: CD8+ T cells not binding an NS4B(214-222) dextramer, sorted from PBMCs, sampled 45 days after the yellow fever booster vaccination. The receptors originated from a man aged 25-45 years who received the YFV17D yellow fever vaccine.

Concerning this clonotype: A much larger clone lies a single base off, so this may be a read error. The rearrangement joins TRBV20-1 to TRBJ2-1; D may match TRBD1 or TRBD2 (5 bases each). The CDR3 extends over 15 amino acids. Between the trimmed V and J ends, which lost 0 bases and 5 bases, there was a span of 14 bases. Germline CDR1 DFQATT, CDR2 SNEGSKA (reference sequence). This chain's CDR3 is CSARETCMGDNEQFF. Here the CDR3 DNA reads TGCAGTGCTAGAGAAACGTGTATGGGGGACAATGAGCAGTTCTTC.

The sample holds many counts of this clonotype. V is TRBV9 and J is TRBJ2-5; TRBD1 matches 11 bases. Germline trimming cut 0 bases from V and 5 bases from J; bases unmatched to any gene: 9. The CDR3 length is 17 residues. Germline lookup yields CDR1 SGDLS and CDR2 YYNGEE. The CDR3 reads CASSVGSAGTGGETQYF. CDR3 DNA: TGTGCCAGCAGCGTAGGTTCAGCGGGGACAGGGGGGGAGACCCAGTACTTC.

This clonotype was observed at least ten times. The V call is TRBV6-2 or TRBV6-3, the J call TRBJ2-7; unclear D gene. The CDR3 runs 12 residues. Germline CDR1 is MNHEY and CDR2 is SVGEGT. Trimming stripped 5 bases from V and 4 bases from J, with 9 bases between. CDR3 amino acids: CASSPLGYEQYF. The CDR3 DNA reads TGTGCCAGCAGTCCTCTCGGATACGAGCAGTACTTC.

This clonotype was seen ten or more times. DNA for the CDR3: TGTGCCAGCAGTTACGGGACTAATGATGAGCAGTTCTTC. Translated: CASSYGTNDEQFF. The V and J genes are TRBV6-5 and TRBJ2-1; 7 bases are a match to TRBD2. V lost 2 bases and J lost 8; bases outside the gene matches: 3. Germline CDR1 is MNHEY and CDR2 is SVGAGI. CDR3 length: 13 residues.

This clonotype was recorded at least ten times. The chain is built from TRBV4-3 and TRBJ2-7; D is unresolved. Germline values: CDR1 LGHNA, CDR2 YSLEER. Trimming cost V 0 bases and J 2 bases, with 11 bases left between them. The CDR3 is 15 amino acids. CDR3 residues: CASSQDRDSAYEQYF. Here the CDR3 DNA reads TGCGCCAGCAGCCAAGATCGAGACTCCGCCTACGAGCAGTACTTC.

In its sample, this clonotype was seen many times. The J gene is TRBJ2-1, the V gene TRBV28; 8 bases map to TRBD1. The CDR3 totals 17 residues. V lost 10 bases and J lost 5; bases outside the gene matches: 19. Germline-derived CDR1 and CDR2 are MDHEN and SYDVKM. CDR3 nucleotide sequence: TGTGCCACGGAGACAGGGGCAAAACGTCACCGCCACAATGAGCAGTTCTTC. Its translation is CATETGAKRHRHNEQFF. Looking up the rest from reference TRBV28 and TRBJ2-1 gives the full variable domain: DVKVTQSSRYLVKRTGEKVFLECVQDMDHENMFWYRQDPGLGLRLIYFSYDVKMKEKGDIPEGYSVSREKKERFSLILESASTNQTSMYLCATETGAKRHRHNEQFFGPGTRLTVL.

This clonotype was found many times. The rearrangement joins TRBV6-5 to TRBJ2-3, with 7 bases lining up with TRBD2. Germline CDR1 and CDR2: MNHEY and SVGAGI. The CDR3 loop spans 16 amino acids. The J segment lost 5 bases and the V segment lost 6 bases, leaving 14 bases of the junction unmatched. CDR3 loop: CASRPTAGTNEDTQYF. The CDR3 DNA sequence: TGTGCCAGCAGGCCCACGGCCGGGACTAATGAAGATACGCAGTATTTT.

This clonotype was detected many times. The chain links TRBV29-1 to TRBJ2-1, with D possibly TRBD1 on 6 matching bases. The CDR3 runs 13 residues. Germline assignment: CDR1 SQVTM and CDR2 ANQGSEA. Trimming took off 6 bases at V and 3 bases at J, with 12 bases between the two ends. DNA for the CDR3: TGCAGCGTAGCCCCAGGGGACTACAATGAGCAGTTCTTC. Amino acid sequence: CSVAPGDYNEQFF.

This clonotype was counted a few times. This chain joins TRBV19 and TRBJ1-5; D possibly corresponds to TRBD1 (6 bases). Looked up from germline, CDR1 is LNHDA and CDR2 is SQIVND (reference sequence). The CDR3 runs 14 residues. V lost 6 bases, J lost 1 base, and 10 bases lay in between. The CDR3 DNA sequence: TGTGCCAGTAGACTCAGGGGAAGCAATCAGCCCCAGCATTTT. Translation gives CASRLRGSNQPQHF.

This clonotype was observed many times. The V call is TRBV7-9, the J call TRBJ1-1; D perhaps matches TRBD1 (6 bases). Germline V lookup: CDR1 SEHNR, CDR2 FQNEAQ (reference sequence). The V gene lost 0 bases and the J gene lost 1 base, with 9 bases spanning the gap. This CDR3 has 15 amino acids. The CDR3 here is CASSLAQGGNTEAFF. In DNA form, the CDR3 reads TGTGCCAGCAGCTTAGCACAGGGAGGGAACACTGAAGCTTTCTTT.